Reported below is one TCR beta chain. Those enrolled in Seattle joined during active infection and were followed longitudinally afterward. This sample stems from a study of blood T cell repertoires in COVID-19. The table came from immunoSEQ multiplex PCR; TCRdb's copy has only in-frame clones and leaves some out. The sample records approximately 260,000 clones, 75% to 90% being singletons. The sequenced sample was peripheral blood. The receptor was isolated from a woman between 70 and 85 years old with COVID-19, enrolled during active disease.

The CDR3 DNA reads TGTGCCAGCAGTGTGTTCGGAGGGCGGGACGTGAATGAGCAGTTCTTC. Amino acids: CASSVFGGRDVNEQFF. V is TRBV6-1 and J is TRBJ2-1; maybe TRBD2 (6 bases). Between the trimmed V and J ends, which lost 4 bases and 7 bases, there was a span of 20 bases. The germline gives CDR1 MNHNS, CDR2 SASEGT. This CDR3 is 16 amino acids long.